This is a list of T cell receptor beta chains from one sample in a study of shared clonotypes between healthy human individuals. This table comes from immunoSEQ multiplex PCR, and its TCRdb copy is limited to in-frame clones, with some not included. The sample yields fewer than 2.5 million clones, over 85% seen once. The sequenced sample consisted of naive CD4+ T cells from PBMCs. These receptor sequences come from a man between 18 and 35 years old in good health. Some clones in this sample may be carry-over from other donors' samples. Each CDR3 is given with its conserved first and last residue. Fields, in order: J gene, D gene, clone size, V gene, CDR3 protein, CDR3 DNA. D genes are given only for firm matches. Clone size is given for some rows only: seen once, a few or many times, or a class if the clone is expanded.

TRBJ1-1	.	.	TRBV6-5	CASSLTNTEAFF	TGTGCCAGCAGCCTGACTAACACTGAAGCTTTCTTT
TRBJ2-1	.	.	TRBV11-2	CASSLEGSRRSEQFF	TGTGCCAGCAGCTTAGAAGGTAGCCGCCGAAGTGAGCAGTTCTTC
TRBJ2-6	.	.	TRBV5-6	CASSLAWLSGANVLTF	TGTGCCAGCAGCTTGGCCTGGCTCTCCGGGGCCAACGTCCTGACTTTC
TRBJ2-1	.	.	TRBV11-3	CASGRRSYNEQFF	TGTGCCAGCGGGAGGCGGTCCTACAATGAGCAGTTCTTC
TRBJ1-2	.	.	TRBV6-1	CASRPAAPGGYTF	TGTGCCAGCAGGCCCGCGGCCCCGGGCGGCTACACCTTC
TRBJ1-2	.	.	TRBV7-9	CASSADVLDGYTF	TGTGCCAGCAGCGCGGACGTATTAGATGGCTACACCTTC
TRBJ2-1	TRBD2	.	TRBV5-1	CASSLGLAGTYNEQFF	TGCGCCAGCAGCTTGGGGCTAGCGGGGACCTACAATGAGCAGTTCTTC
TRBJ2-7	.	.	TRBV6-5	CASSYSHNHYEQYF	TGTGCCAGCAGTTACTCTCACAACCACTACGAGCAGTACTTC
TRBJ2-1	.	.	TRBV15	CATSRVLAGRVGSISVNEQFF	TGTGCCACCAGCAGGGTACTAGCAGGTCGAGTCGGGAGTATTAGCGTCAATGAGCAGTTCTTC
TRBJ2-1	.	once	TRBV19	CASSTLGGTYNEQFF	TGTGCCAGTAGTACCCTCGGGGGCACATACAATGAGCAGTTCTTC
TRBJ2-2	.	.	TRBV18	CASSSDRYTGELFF	TGTGCCAGCTCATCGGACAGATACACCGGGGAGCTGTTTTTT
TRBJ1-4	TRBD1	.	TRBV19	CASSQTGLREKLFF	TGTGCCAGTAGTCAGACAGGGCTACGGGAAAAACTGTTTTTT
TRBJ2-7	.	.	TRBV11-3	CASSPSGEQYF	TGTGCCAGCAGCCCTTCGGGCGAGCAGTACTTC
TRBJ2-3	.	.	TRBV4-2	CASSQGTPPQYF	TGTGCCAGCAGCCAAGGGACTCCGCCGCAGTATTTT
TRBJ2-7	.	.	TRBV7-2	CASSAGGSSYEQYF	TGTGCCAGCAGCGCAGGGGGGAGCTCCTACGAGCAGTACTTC
TRBJ2-5	.	.	TRBV27	CASSSLAVGEETQYF	TGTGCCAGCAGTTCTCTGGCGGTGGGGGAAGAGACCCAGTACTTC
TRBJ2-5	.	.	TRBV18	CASSPSWETQYF	TGTGCCAGCTCACCGTCGTGGGAGACCCAGTACTTC
TRBJ2-3	.	.	TRBV9	CASSVGYTGTEYVDTQYF	TGTGCCAGCAGCGTAGGGTACACCGGGACTGAGTATGTAGATACGCAGTATTTT
TRBJ2-2	TRBD2	.	TRBV30	CAWSVPWLAGNTGELFF	TGTGCCTGGAGTGTTCCGTGGCTAGCGGGTAACACCGGGGAGCTGTTTTTT
TRBJ1-2	.	.	TRBV6-5	CASSPQAPPDGYTF	TGTGCCAGCAGTCCCCAAGCGCCCCCCGATGGCTACACCTTC
TRBJ1-1	.	.	TRBV7-2	CASSLSFQFEAFF	TGTGCCAGCAGCCTATCTTTCCAGTTTGAAGCTTTCTTT
TRBJ2-7	TRBD1	.	TRBV6-6	CASSYGTGFYEQYF	TGTGCCAGCAGTTACGGGACAGGGTTCTACGAGCAGTACTTC
TRBJ2-7	TRBD2	once	TRBV7-9	CASSPQPAGTYEQYF	TGTGCCAGCAGCCCACAGCCAGCGGGAACCTACGAGCAGTACTTC
TRBJ1-5	TRBD1	.	TRBV6-5	CASSPGQAKHQPQHF	TGTGCCAGCAGCCCAGGACAGGCGAAACATCAGCCCCAGCATTTT
TRBJ2-5	TRBD1	.	TRBV29-1	CSVVTGAPETQYF	TGCAGCGTAGTTACAGGGGCCCCAGAGACCCAGTACTTC
TRBJ2-2	.	.	TRBV2	CASSELQPNTGELFF	TGTGCCAGCAGTGAACTCCAACCTAACACCGGGGAGCTGTTTTTT
TRBJ2-5	TRBD2	.	TRBV7-9	CASSSYPGLAGGETQYF	TGTGCCAGCAGCTCATACCCCGGACTAGCGGGAGGAGAGACCCAGTACTTC
TRBJ1-4	.	.	TRBV7-2	CASSKGLLNEKLFF	TGTGCCAGCAGCAAGGGTCTCCTTAATGAAAAACTGTTTTTT
TRBJ1-1	.	.	TRBV7-2	CASSLAPQTATTEAFF	TGTGCCAGCAGCTTAGCCCCTCAGACAGCGACTACTGAAGCTTTCTTT
TRBJ1-4	.	.	TRBV28	CASIDGRKNEKLFF	TGTGCCAGCATCGACGGCCGAAAAAATGAAAAACTGTTTTTT
TRBJ2-3	TRBD2	.	TRBV27	CASSSPSGRTQYF	TGTGCCAGCAGTTCCCCAAGCGGGAGAACGCAGTATTTT
TRBJ2-5	.	.	TRBV5-1	CASNDMTDQETQYF	TGCGCCAGCAACGACATGACGGACCAAGAGACCCAGTACTTC
TRBJ2-7	.	.	TRBV25-1	CASSGGDLWLDEQYF	TGTGCCAGCAGTGGCGGGGACCTCTGGCTGGACGAGCAGTACTTC
TRBJ2-1	.	.	TRBV7-7	CASSATTGSGNNEQFF	TGTGCCAGCAGCGCGACAACTGGTAGCGGCAACAATGAGCAGTTCTTC
TRBJ2-7	TRBD1	.	TRBV6-1	CASRGDRDRVYEQYF	TGTGCCAGCAGGGGGGACCGGGACAGGGTCTACGAGCAGTACTTC
TRBJ2-3	.	.	TRBV5-4	CASRVDLGDTQYF	TGTGCCAGCAGGGTCGACCTAGGGGATACGCAGTATTTT
TRBJ1-5	.	.	TRBV21-1	CASSHGAGGACQPQHF	TGTGCCAGCAGCCACGGGGCAGGGGGCGCCTGCCAGCCCCAGCATTTT